The sequence of this T cell receptor beta chain was determined in a study of control samples from healthy donors and cancer patients. Clones were sequenced by immunoSEQ multiplex PCR, and TCRdb holds only the in-frame ones, with some missing. Altogether approximately 50,000 clones are present, approximately 94% being singletons, with the ten largest covering roughly 0.8%. The sequenced sample consisted of PBMCs. The TCR sequence derives from a young man with colorectal cancer.

CDR3 coding DNA: TGTGCCAGCCGTCGCCTGACACAGGGCGATGATGAAAAACTGTTTTTT. Translated, it gives CASRRLTQGDDEKLFF. The chain employs TRBV27 and TRBJ1-4, with a possible D match to TRBD1 (6 bases). Germline V gene lookup returns CDR1 MNHEY and CDR2 SMNVEV (reference sequence). Trimming removed 8 bases from V and 6 bases from J, with 22 bases in between. This CDR3 spans 16 amino acids. Together with reference TRBV27 and TRBJ1-4, the CDR3 gives the full variable domain: EAQVTQNPRYLITVTGKKLTVTCSQNMNHEYMSWYRQDPGLGLRQIYYSMNVEVTDKGDVPEGYKVSRKEKRNFPLILESPSPNQTSLYFCASRRLTQGDDEKLFFGSGTQLSVL.